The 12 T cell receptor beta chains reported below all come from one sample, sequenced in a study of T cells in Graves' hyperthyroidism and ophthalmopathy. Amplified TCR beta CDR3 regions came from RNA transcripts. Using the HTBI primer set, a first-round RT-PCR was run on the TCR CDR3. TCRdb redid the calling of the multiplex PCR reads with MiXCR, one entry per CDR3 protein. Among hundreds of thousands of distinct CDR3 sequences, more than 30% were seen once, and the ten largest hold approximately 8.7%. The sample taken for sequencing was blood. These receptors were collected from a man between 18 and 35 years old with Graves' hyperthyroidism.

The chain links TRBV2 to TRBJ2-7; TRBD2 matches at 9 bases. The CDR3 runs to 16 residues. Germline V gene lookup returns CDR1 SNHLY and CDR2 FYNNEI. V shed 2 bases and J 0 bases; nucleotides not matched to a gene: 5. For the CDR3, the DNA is TGTGCCAGCAGTGAACGAAGCGGGAGGAGCTCCTACGAGCAGTACTTC. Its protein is CASSERSGRSSYEQYF.

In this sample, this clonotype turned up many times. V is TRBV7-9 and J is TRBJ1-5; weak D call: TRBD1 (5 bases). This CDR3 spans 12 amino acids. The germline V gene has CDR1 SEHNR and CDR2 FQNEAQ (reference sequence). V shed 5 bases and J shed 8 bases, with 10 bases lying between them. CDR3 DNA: TGTGCCAGCAGCCGGGGGGAAGAGCCCCAGCATTTT. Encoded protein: CASSRGEEPQHF.

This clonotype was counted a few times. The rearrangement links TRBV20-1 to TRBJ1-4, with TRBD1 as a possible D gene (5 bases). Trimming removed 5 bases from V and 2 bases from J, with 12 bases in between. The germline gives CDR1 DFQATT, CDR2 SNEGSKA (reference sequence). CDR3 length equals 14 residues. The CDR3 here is CSALPTDTNEKLFF. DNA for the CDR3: TGCAGTGCTTTGCCGACAGATACTAATGAAAAACTGTTTTTT.

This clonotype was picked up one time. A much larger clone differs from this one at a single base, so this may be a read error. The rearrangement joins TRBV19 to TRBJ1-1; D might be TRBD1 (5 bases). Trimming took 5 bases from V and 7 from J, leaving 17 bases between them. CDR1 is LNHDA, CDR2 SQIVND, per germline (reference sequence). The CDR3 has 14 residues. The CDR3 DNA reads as TGTGCCAGTAGTTCGCACAAGGGGCTAAATGAAGCTTTCTTT. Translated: CASSSHKGLNEAFF.

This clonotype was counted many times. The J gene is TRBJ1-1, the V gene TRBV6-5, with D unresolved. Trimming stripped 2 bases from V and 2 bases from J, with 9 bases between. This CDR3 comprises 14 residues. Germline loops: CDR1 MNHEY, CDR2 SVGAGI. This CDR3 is CASSYEGGNTEAFF. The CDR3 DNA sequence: TGTGCCAGCAGTTACGAAGGCGGCAACACTGAAGCTTTCTTT.

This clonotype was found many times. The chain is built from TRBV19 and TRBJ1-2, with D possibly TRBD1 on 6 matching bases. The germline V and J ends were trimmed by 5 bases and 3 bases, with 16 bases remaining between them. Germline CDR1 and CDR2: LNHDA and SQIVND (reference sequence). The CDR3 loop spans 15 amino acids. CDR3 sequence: CASSPGARGDYGYTF. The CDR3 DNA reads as TGTGCCAGTAGTCCAGGGGCCAGGGGTGACTATGGCTACACCTTC.

In DNA form, the CDR3 reads TGTGCCAGCAGTTTATATGGGCCGACTAATTCACCCCTCCACTTT. It codes for CASSLYGPTNSPLHF. The gene calls are TRBV12-3 or TRBV12-4 and TRBJ1-6; no firm D call. This CDR3 is 15 amino acids long. V was pared by 2 bases and J by 6 bases, with 11 bases between.

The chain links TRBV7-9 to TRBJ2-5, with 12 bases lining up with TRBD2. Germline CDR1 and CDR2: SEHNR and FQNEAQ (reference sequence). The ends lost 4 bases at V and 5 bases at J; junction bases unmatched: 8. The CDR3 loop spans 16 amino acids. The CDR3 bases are TGTGCCAGCAGCTCAGGACTAGCGGGAAGGGGTGAGACCCAGTACTTC. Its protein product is CASSSGLAGRGETQYF. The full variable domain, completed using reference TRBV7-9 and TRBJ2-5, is DTGVSQNPRHKITKRGQNVTFRCDPISEHNRLYWYRQTLGQGPEFLTYFQNEAQLEKSRLLSDRFSAERPKGSFSTLEIQRTEQGDSAMYLCASSSGLAGRGETQYFGPGTRLLVL.

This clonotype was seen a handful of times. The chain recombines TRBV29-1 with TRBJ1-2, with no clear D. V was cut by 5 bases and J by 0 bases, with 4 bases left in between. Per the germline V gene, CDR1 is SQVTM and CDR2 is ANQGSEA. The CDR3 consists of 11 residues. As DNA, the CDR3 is TGCAGCGTTAACACTAACTATGGCTACACCTTC. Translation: CSVNTNYGYTF.

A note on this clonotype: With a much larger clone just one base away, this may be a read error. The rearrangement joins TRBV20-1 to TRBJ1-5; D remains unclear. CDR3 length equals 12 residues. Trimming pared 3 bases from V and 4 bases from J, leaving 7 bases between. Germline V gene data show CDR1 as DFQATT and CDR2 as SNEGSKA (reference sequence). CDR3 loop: CSASRDNQPQHF. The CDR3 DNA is TGCAGTGCTAGTCGGGATAATCAGCCCCAGCATTTT.

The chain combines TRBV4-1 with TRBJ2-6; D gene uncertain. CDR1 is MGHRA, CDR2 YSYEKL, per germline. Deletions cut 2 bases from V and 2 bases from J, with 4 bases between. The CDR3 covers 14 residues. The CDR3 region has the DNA TGCGCCAGCAGCCAACGACCTGGGGCCAACGTCCTGACTTTC. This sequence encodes CASSQRPGANVLTF.

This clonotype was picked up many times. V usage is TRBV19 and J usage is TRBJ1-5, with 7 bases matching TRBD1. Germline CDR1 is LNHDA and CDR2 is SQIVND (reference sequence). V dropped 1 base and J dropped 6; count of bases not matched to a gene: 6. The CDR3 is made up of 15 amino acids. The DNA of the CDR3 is TGTGCCAGTAGTATAGGGACAGGATCAACTCAGCCCCAGCATTTT. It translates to CASSIGTGSTQPQHF.